This record looks at one T cell receptor beta chain sequence and its context. This clone came up once. Its specific antigen is unknown. Base quality data are lacking; no much larger clone is found one base away. The sample originates from a study of cytomegalovirus exposure and HLA in healthy donors (dated 2017 in TCRdb). Study-level background: An earlier analysis of several hundred of the donors reported around 280 Gb of sequence data and approximately 120 million unique TCR beta sequences obtained from approximately 180 million T cells. All discovery cohort repertoires had been generated using a single sequencing platform. The T cell repertoires of roughly 660 subjects were profiled by immunosequencing and related to cytomegalovirus serostatus. Along with the approximately 700-subject first cohort, a separate validation cohort of around 110 different subjects was used. Both class I and class II loci were covered by HLA typing, at four-digit resolution. A later analysis re-analyzed previously published TCR beta repertoires from several hundred donors and added high-resolution HLA genotyping to study TCR occurrence patterns. Approximately 310 gigabases of sequencing data and 70 million to 85 million unique TCR sequences were included in an early release covering under 650 HLA-typed donors. Among the roughly 390 genotyped donors, around 79% belonged to the genetic ancestry cluster associated with self-reported Caucasian donors. Genome-wide SNP genotypes for about 65% of the roughly 670 donors were used in a later genetic analysis, which treated that subset as a discovery cohort. Alongside the repertoire data, information on donor age, sex, ethnicity and CMV serostatus was compiled. The aim of the study was to test whether cataloging public T cell receptors could identify signatures of past pathogen exposure. Typing coverage differed by locus: A, B, C, DRB1 and DQB1 were typed in roughly 629-630 donors, DQA1 in approximately 520, DPA1 in 600 to 610, and DPB1 in 400 to 480. Among some 400 genotyped donors of the cohort, an average of approximately 240,000 unique TCR beta nucleotide sequences was sequenced per donor, of which approximately 19% were non-productive. Rather than drawing on any new phenotypic data, the later analysis identified candidate immune exposures from TCR beta sequences and the way those sequences occurred across donors. To predict cytomegalovirus infection status, the study combined high-throughput TCR immunosequencing, statistical association of individual TCRs with disease status, and machine learning. An earlier analysis of fewer than 700 of the donors applied high-throughput TCR beta sequencing to assess whether each TCR beta V gene segment acted as functional or pseudogenic. Roughly 5 DR-DQ haplotypes were handled as single units for association and clustering, since linkage in the cohort was strong. On the study overall, not on this receptor specifically: Because counts were too low, about 15 rarely observed V segments, including chromosome 9 orphons, were left out of the earlier analysis of over 550 of the donors. In a later genetic analysis, fewer N-insertions in productive TCRs were reported among donors in an Asian-associated ancestry cluster than the roughly 700-donor mean. The study gave a list of more than 150 TCR beta chains associated with cytomegalovirus. In a later analysis, around 17,000 TCR beta sequences were associated with specific HLA alleles at a false discovery rate of 0.05. In this cohort, only TCR beta chains were sequenced, and detectable features were limited by the absence of alpha or paired-chain data. In an earlier analysis of approximately 590 of the donors, most TCR beta V segments appeared in productive rearrangements about 90% or about 30% of the time, broadly matching IMGT annotations. Assigning TCR associations to individual alleles was difficult when HLA alleles, especially DR and DQ, strongly co-occurred. In a later analysis, several top co-occurrence clusters were reported to appear linked to parvovirus B19, influenza, CMV and Epstein-Barr virus. While some public TCRs were present in many individuals, most TCR sequences turned up only very rarely across donors. In a later analysis, the rate of TCR association differed among HLA loci, with DRB1 alleles having the most associated TCRs and HLA-C alleles having the fewest. A further reported finding was that TCR beta sequences accurately predicted the HLA-A and HLA-B alleles for most subjects in the first cohort. In a later analysis, HLA-associated TCR beta chains showed more clonal expansion and lower generation probabilities than non-associated chains that were equally common. Sequencing depth was assumed to be roughly uniform across donors in the presence/absence analyses, though that assumption may not hold. In a later analysis, most CMV-associated TCR beta chains were found to appear HLA-restricted, with HLA associations seemingly driven largely by CMV exposure. CMV serostatus was the only immune exposure information available for the cohort. The 87-base-pair reads could not distinguish some IMGT-functional V segments, including TRBV6-2 and TRBV6-3, so those segments were excluded. It was suggested by the authors that the approach could potentially be generalized to other disease states and immunological phenotypes. Because HLA typing was unavailable for some donors at each locus, only the typed subset was used in association tests. The sequencing pipeline was judged likely to have produced a cluster of highly shared sequence variants as a technical artifact. An association between a missense DCLRE1C variant and V-gene and J-gene trimming of TCR beta chains was found in a later genetic analysis and replicated in an independent cohort. A few of the identified cytomegalovirus-associated TCR beta chains were confirmed in vitro to be specific for cytomegalovirus antigens. Cytomegalovirus status was reported to be diagnosed by the classifier with high specificity and sensitivity in both the original and validation cohorts. Linkage disequilibrium might explain the correlated functional status among segregating V segments, but an unknown experimental factor could not be ruled out.

The cohort comprised around 700 healthy bone marrow donors. Cohort members were all nominally healthy when sampled, although unrecorded immune exposures were likely present. The donor tested CMV seropositive, placing the donor among the 310 or so seropositive members of the cohort. Every donor gave a peripheral blood sample, and the peripheral blood mononuclear cells from that sample were used for TCR beta sequencing. The Qiagen DNeasy Blood Extraction Kit was used to extract genomic DNA from the blood cell samples. Counted from cysteine to phenylalanine, this CDR3 has 15 amino acids. Of all the DNA, just the CDR3 is kept, 45 bases in frame from base 1. Clipping removes 5 bases from V and 4 bases from J, with 4 as the unmatched junction base count. CDR1 is given as SNHLY and CDR2 as FYNNEI, both from the germline V gene. The receptor library was made with the immunoSEQ multiplex PCR assay. The multiplex PCR relied on a mix of 60 forward primers for TCR Vbeta segments and 13 reverse primers for TCR Jbeta segments. The CDR3 region of rearranged TCR beta genes was amplified from genomic DNA with a multiplex PCR assay. Amplified TCR beta libraries were sequenced as 87-base-pair reads on the Illumina HiSeq System. In the source study's methods: A later analysis counted approximately 74 million unique TCR beta chains across the 666 repertoires, and some 11 million of these chains were shared by at least two donors. Raw reads were error-corrected and collapsed into unique sequences with a nearest-neighbor algorithm that merged closely related sequences to remove PCR and sequencing errors. V, D and J gene segments were assigned by aligning CDR3 sequences to IMGT reference sequences. For a sequence to be retained, at least a six-nucleotide match to both a V gene segment and a J gene segment was required. Rearrangements were classified as productive when the CDR3 lacked stop codons and remained in frame with V and J, and all other rearrangements were classified as non-productive. CDR3 was defined according to IMGT convention as the region running from the second conserved V-encoded cysteine to the conserved J-encoded phenylalanine. In an earlier analysis of approximately 590 of the donors, sequences lacking an unambiguous match to a single V gene segment were excluded. In an earlier analysis of about 590 of the donors, a V segment was called functional when productive rearrangements were above 56.7%, and segregating when the standard deviation between donors exceeded 5%. A statistical classification framework was built to diagnose cytomegalovirus status from the catalog of TCR beta chain sequences. V and J gene assignment, in a later analysis, came from comparing TCR nucleotide sequences with IMGT/GENE-DB human TR gene sequences. In a later analysis, CDR3 sequences and most-parsimonious VDJ recombination scenarios were assigned using the TCRdist pipeline. In a later analysis, every TCR beta chain was defined by the combination of its CDR3 amino acid sequence and its V-gene family, and reads without a unique V-gene family were dropped. In a later analysis, 500 to 650 highly shared, low-generation-probability nucleotide sequences were removed to address suspected cross-contamination and a sequencing artifact. A later analysis calculated a clonal expansion index for each public chain from normalized within-repertoire ranks of inferred template counts. Generation probabilities in a later analysis came from a VDJ recombination model fitted to out-of-frame rearrangements, and those results were checked against IGoR. In a later analysis, TCR-TCR, TCR-HLA and TCR-CMV co-occurrence was scored with hypergeometric tests, and a repertoire-size bias correction was applied to TCR pairs. To estimate false discovery rates, a later analysis permuted the HLA or CMV assignments 20 times. A later analysis grouped co-occurring TCRs with DBSCAN, adding TCRdist sequence similarity when clustering within HLA-allele-positive subsets. Repertoires with fewer than 30,000 or more than 120,000 public chains were left out of co-occurrence clustering, as were about 5 repertoires with anomalous nucleotide sharing. TCRdb limited this immuneACCESS table to in-frame rearrangements with V and J called. A share of clones is missing; checked studies link under half to unresolved V genes, and the rest is unexplained. That table is the source of V, J and clone size, and D and trimming were worked out from the DNA. The sample table contains roughly 110,000 clones; only one count was recorded for about 80% of them. Of the sample, around 12% falls within the top ten clones.

The sequence is built from TRBV2 and TRBJ2-3; a stretch of 12 junction bases matches TRBD2. Sequencing input: PBMCs. The TCR sequence derives from a woman between 40 and 50 years old in good health and CMV-seropositive. The encoded CDR3 is CASSLASGGADTQYF. The sequenced DNA: TGTGCCAGCAGTCTGGCTAGCGGGGGGGCAGATACGCAGTATTTT.